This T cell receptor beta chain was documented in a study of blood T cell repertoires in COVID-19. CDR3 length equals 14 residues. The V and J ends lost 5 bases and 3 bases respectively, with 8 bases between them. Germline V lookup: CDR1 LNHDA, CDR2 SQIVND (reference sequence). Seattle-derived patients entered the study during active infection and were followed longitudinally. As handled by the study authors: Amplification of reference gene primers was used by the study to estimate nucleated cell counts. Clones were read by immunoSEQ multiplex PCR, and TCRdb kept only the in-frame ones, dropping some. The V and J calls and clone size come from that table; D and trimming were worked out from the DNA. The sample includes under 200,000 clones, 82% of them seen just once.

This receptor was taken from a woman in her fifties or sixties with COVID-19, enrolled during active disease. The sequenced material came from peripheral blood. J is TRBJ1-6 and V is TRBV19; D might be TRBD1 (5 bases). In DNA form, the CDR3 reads TGTGCCAGTAGTTCCGACAGCTATAATTCACCCCTCCACTTT. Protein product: CASSSDSYNSPLHF.